The 7 T cell receptor beta chains below come from one sample, sequenced in a study of blood T cell repertoires in COVID-19. Produced via immunoSEQ multiplex PCR; TCRdb's table is partial and in-frame only. Counted here are some 200,000 clones, 82% occurring once; the ten biggest clones make up 5.2%. Sequencing was carried out using peripheral blood. These receptors originate from a woman aged 70-85 years with COVID-19, enrolled during active disease.

CDR3: CASSPSSGSSYNEQFF. CDR3 DNA: TGTGCCAGCAGCCCCTCTAGCGGAAGCTCCTACAATGAGCAGTTCTTC. The chain employs TRBV7-2 and TRBJ2-1; 7 nucleotides line up with TRBD2. V shed 5 bases, J shed 0 bases, and the junction held 7 bases outside the gene matches. The CDR3 is 16 residues long. Per germline, CDR1 SGHTA and CDR2 FQGNSA.

This rearrangement joins TRBV6-2 or TRBV6-3 to TRBJ2-7; 7 nucleotides line up with TRBD2. The CDR3 runs to 14 residues. Per germline, CDR1 MNHEY and CDR2 SVGEGT. Trimming took 6 bases from V and 9 from J; bases not matched to a gene: 14. The DNA for the CDR3 is TGTGCCAGCAGCGGGGCGCCGACTAGCCTGGGGCAGTACTTC. This codes for CASSGAPTSLGQYF.

The sample holds a few counts of this clone. The gene calls are TRBV2 and TRBJ2-7; 7 bases align to TRBD1. The CDR3 is 14 amino acids. CDR1 and CDR2 (germline): SNHLY, FYNNEI. The V segment lost 5 bases and the J segment 6 bases; nucleotides outside the gene matches: 10. The CDR3 sequence is CASSPQLTGLEQYF. The CDR3 nucleotides read TGTGCCAGCAGTCCACAATTGACAGGGCTCGAGCAGTACTTC.

This chain's CDR3 is CATSLNTGELFF. DNA for the CDR3: TGTGCCACCAGCCTTAACACCGGGGAGCTGTTTTTT. The genes are TRBV24-1 and TRBJ2-2; D not resolved. V lost 7 bases and J 2 bases, leaving 4 bases between the germline ends. Germline V lookup: CDR1 KGHDR, CDR2 SFDVKD. CDR3 length equals 12 residues.

The chain joins TRBV7-9 to TRBJ1-1; unclear D gene. Germline V gene sequence: CDR1 SEHNR, CDR2 FQNEAQ (reference sequence). The CDR3 sequence is 14 residues long. Between the trimmed V and J ends, which lost 4 bases and 4 bases, there was a span of 13 bases. CDR3 DNA: TGTGCCAGCAGCTCCTACGGGGTCGCCACTGAAGCTTTCTTT. Translation gives CASSSYGVATEAFF.

This sequence joins TRBV19 and TRBJ1-5; perhaps TRBD1 as D (6 bases). The germline gives CDR1 LNHDA, CDR2 SQIVND (reference sequence). CDR3 length equals 17 residues. V gave up 5 bases and J gave up 3 bases, with 20 bases separating them. This CDR3 reads CASSPPIRGSNNQPQHF. The CDR3 bases are TGTGCCAGTAGTCCGCCTATCAGGGGCTCCAACAATCAGCCCCAGCATTTT.

V and J are TRBV28 and TRBJ1-6, with D tentatively TRBD1 (6 bases). V lost 7 bases, J lost 5 bases, and 18 bases lay in between. CDR1 MDHEN and CDR2 SYDVKM come from the germline V gene. The CDR3 spans 16 residues. CDR3 nucleotides: TGTGCCAGCAAAAGCCAGGGGACCGAAAATAATTCACCCCTCCACTTT. Translation gives CASKSQGTENNSPLHF.